Listed below are T cell receptor beta chains from one sample, sequenced in a study of T-cell reconstitution after alpha-beta-depleted transplantation in children. TCRdb reprocessed the PCR reads with MiXCR, giving one entry per CDR3 protein. The data show around 500,000 distinct CDR3 sequences, with around 23% seen just once and roughly 15% held by the top ten. Sequencing used PBMCs, mostly from graft donor cells, obtained 360 days after TCRalphabeta/CD19-depleted stem cell transplant. The receptors stem from a boy under two years old who had a stem cell transplant for acute myeloid leukemia, so the T cells may come from the graft donor. The CDR3 runs from the conserved cysteine through the conserved F or W. The D gene is left open where the match is weak. Not all rows give a size; the values are once, few, many and, for expanded clones, a class.

size	V	J	D	DNA	CDR3
NA	TRBV20-1	TRBJ2-5	TRBD2	TGCAGTGCTAGAGCGGGGTCGGGGGGGCACGAGACCCAGTACTTC	CSARAGSGGHETQYF
once	TRBV28	TRBJ1-1	NA	TGTGCCAGCAGTTTCCATGGGGCGAACACTGAAGCTTTCTTT	CASSFHGANTEAFF
few	TRBV11-2	TRBJ2-5	NA	TGTGCCAGCAGCTTAGAATTTCAACAGCAAGAGACCCAGTACTTC	CASSLEFQQQETQYF
NA	TRBV20-1	TRBJ1-2	NA	TGCAGTGCCCGTCCAGGGGAAGCCAACTATGGCTACACCTTC	CSARPGEANYGYTF
NA	TRBV6-5	TRBJ2-1	NA	TGTGCCAGCAGTTACAGGGCACATCCCCAGAGCAATGAGCAGTTCTTC	CASSYRAHPQSNEQFF
many	TRBV9	TRBJ2-7	NA	TGTGCCAGCAGCGTATCGTGGGGGGCGATTGGCGAGCAGTACTTC	CASSVSWGAIGEQYF
few	TRBV20-1	TRBJ2-3	NA	TGCAGTGCTGGGGTTAGCAACCCGAGTTCAGATACGCAGTATTTT	CSAGVSNPSSDTQYF
many	TRBV20-1	TRBJ1-5	TRBD1	TGCAGTGCTGCACACAGGGGGCGATGGTATCAGCCCCAGCATTTT	CSAAHRGRWYQPQHF
many	TRBV28	TRBJ2-5	NA	TGTGCCAGCAGTTTACTACTCTGGACAACTAGGGAAGAGACCCAGTACTTC	CASSLLLWTTREETQYF
NA	TRBV21-1	TRBJ2-7	NA	TGTGCCAGCAGCCCTAAGGGGTATGGTAGCCCAAGCTCCTACGAGCAGTACTTC	CASSPKGYGSPSSYEQYF
few	TRBV5-1	TRBJ2-3	TRBD1	TGCGCCAGCAGCCCCGAAGGACAGGGCACAGATACGCAGTATTTT	CASSPEGQGTDTQYF
NA	TRBV30	TRBJ1-1	NA	TGTGCCTGGAGTGTACTTAATTCAGTGCGGCTGAACACTGAAGCTTTCTTT	CAWSVLNSVRLNTEAFF
few	TRBV6-5	TRBJ1-6	NA	TGTGCCAGCAGTTACTCGGCCAGGGGCTATAATTCACCCCTCCACTTT	CASSYSARGYNSPLHF
NA	TRBV6-1	TRBJ1-6	NA	TGTGCCAGCAGTCTCACACCGACAGCGTATAATTCACCCCTCCACTTT	CASSLTPTAYNSPLHF
NA	TRBV20-1	TRBJ2-2	TRBD2	TGCAGTGCTTCCGGACTAGCGGGGGGAGCGAACACCGGGGAGCTGTTTTTT	CSASGLAGGANTGELFF
NA	TRBV20-1	TRBJ2-5	NA	TGCAGTGCTTCCGGGCCGAGGGGGGAGACCCAGTACTTC	CSASGPRGETQYF
many	TRBV29-1	TRBJ2-5	NA	TGCAGCGTTGGTGGGGTAGTAACACAAGAGACCCAGTACTTC	CSVGGVVTQETQYF
NA	TRBV12-3/TRBV12-4	TRBJ1-1	NA	TGTGCCAGCAGTTTTCCCCCCTTTGGGAACACTGAAGCTTTCTTT	CASSFPPFGNTEAFF
many	TRBV9	TRBJ2-5	NA	TGTGCCAGCAGCGTAGGTAACCGCAAAGAGACCCAGTACTTC	CASSVGNRKETQYF
NA	TRBV28	TRBJ2-4	NA	TGTGCCAGCAGTTTGGCGGCAGGACAAAACATTCAGTACTTC	CASSLAAGQNIQYF
many	TRBV28	TRBJ2-2	NA	TGTGCCAGCACCCCATCCGTCTTTTCCGGGGAGCTGTTTTTT	CASTPSVFSGELFF
many	TRBV5-1	TRBJ2-1	NA	TGCGCCAGCAGCTTGGTAGGTGCCTACAATGAGCAGTTCTTC	CASSLVGAYNEQFF